The 14 T cell receptor beta chains below all came from one sample that was sequenced in a study of cytomegalovirus exposure and HLA in healthy donors. Both 60 Vbeta primers and 13 Jbeta primers went into the PCR. The data were produced by immunoSEQ multiplex PCR, yet TCRdb's version contains in-frame clones alone and is incomplete. This table holds 110,000 to 150,000 clones, approximately 80% found once. The specimen was PBMCs. These receptors were obtained from a woman aged 60 to 75 in good health and CMV-seropositive.

The V call is TRBV28, the J call TRBJ1-2, with TRBD1 matching over 7 bases. J lost 4 bases, V lost 5 bases, and 10 bases had no gene match. The length of the CDR3 is 15 residues. Germline V CDR1 and CDR2: MDHEN, SYDVKM. CDR3 in amino acids: CASSIQGNFGYGYTF. CDR3 bases: TGTGCCAGCAGTATACAGGGGAATTTTGGCTATGGCTACACCTTC.

The DNA for the CDR3 is TGTGCCAGCAGTTACCAAGACAGTTACGAGCAGTACTTC. Translation gives CASSYQDSYEQYF. This sequence joins TRBV6-5 and TRBJ2-5; D might be TRBD1 (5 bases). With the DNA end fitting TRBJ2-7 better, the J assignment may be wrong. Germline V CDR1 and CDR2: MNHEY, SVGAGI. The CDR3 extends over 13 amino acids.

The rearrangement links TRBV27 to TRBJ2-7, with TRBD2 as a possible D gene (6 bases). Looked up from germline, CDR1 is MNHEY and CDR2 is SMNVEV (reference sequence). CDR3 length: 14 residues. Trimming took off 6 bases at V and 4 bases at J, with 16 bases between the two ends. The chain's CDR3 is CASSLGGSGYEQYF. As DNA, the CDR3 is TGTGCCAGCAGCTTAGGAGGGAGTGGTTACGAGCAGTACTTC.

The rearrangement links TRBV6-5 to TRBJ1-2; D may be TRBD1 (5 bases). The CDR3 loop spans 16 amino acids. Per germline, CDR1 MNHEY and CDR2 SVGAGI. V was trimmed by 0 bases and J by 2 bases, leaving 13 bases between them. Written as DNA, the CDR3 is TGTGCCAGCAGTTACTCGGGAACAGGTGGGAACTATGGCTACACCTTC. Translation: CASSYSGTGGNYGYTF.

The chain employs TRBV7-8 and TRBJ2-1; D might be TRBD1 (6 bases). Germline V gives CDR1 SGHVS, CDR2 FQNEAQ. This CDR3 contains 16 residues. V shed 4 bases and J shed 1 base, with 14 bases lying between them. The CDR3 region is CASSSQRQDSYNEQFF. CDR3 DNA: TGTGCCAGCAGCTCGCAAAGACAGGATTCCTACAATGAGCAGTTCTTC.

The chain employs TRBV19 and TRBJ1-2; 12 bases are a match to TRBD1. CDR3 size: 14 residues. The germline CDR1 and CDR2 sequences are LNHDA and SQIVND (reference sequence). V shed 10 bases, J shed 8 bases, and the junction held 11 bases outside the gene matches. Here the CDR3 DNA reads TGTGCCACCGCTCAGGGACAGGGGGCAGGAGGCTACACCTTC. This sequence encodes CATAQGQGAGGYTF. Looking up the rest from reference TRBV19 and TRBJ1-2 gives the full variable domain: DGGITQSPKYLFRKEGQNVTLSCEQNLNHDAMYWYRQDPGQGLRLIYYSQIVNDFQKGDIAEGYSVSREKKESFPLTVTSAQKNPTAFYLCATAQGQGAGGYTFGSGTRLTVV.

This rearrangement joins TRBV29-1 to TRBJ2-3, with 9 nucleotides matching TRBD2. V lost 5 bases, J lost 3 bases, and 9 bases stayed unmatched. This CDR3 contains 15 residues. Germline V gene lookup returns CDR1 SQVTM and CDR2 ANQGSEA. The chain's CDR3 is CSVRISGSRTDTQYF. The CDR3 DNA reads TGCAGCGTTCGTATTAGCGGGAGTAGGACAGATACGCAGTATTTT.

The rearrangement joins TRBV5-1 to TRBJ1-4, with D unresolved. V gave up 4 bases and J gave up 0 bases, with 16 bases separating them. This CDR3 has 17 residues. The germline V gene encodes CDR1 SGHRS and CDR2 YFSETQ. CDR3 coding DNA: TGCGCCAGCAGCCAAAATCAGGTTACGGCAACTAATGAAAAACTGTTTTTT. It is translated as CASSQNQVTATNEKLFF.

V and J are TRBV2 and TRBJ1-2, with D possibly matching TRBD1 (5 bases). The CDR3 loop spans 13 amino acids. The germline V gene has CDR1 SNHLY and CDR2 FYNNEI. The V and J ends lost 7 bases and 6 bases respectively, with 15 bases between them. For the CDR3, the DNA is TGTGCCAGCAAGCCAGGGTCCTTTAATGGCTACACCTTC. Translating gives CASKPGSFNGYTF. The full variable domain, with the rest looked up from reference TRBV2 and TRBJ1-2, is EPEVTQTPSHQVTQMGQEVILRCVPISNHLYFYWYRQILGQKVEFLVSFYNNEISEKSEIFDDQFSVERPDGSNFTLKIRSTKLEDSAMYFCASKPGSFNGYTFGSGTRLTVV.

The rearrangement joins TRBV4-2 to TRBJ2-1; 12 bases fit TRBD2. The ends lost 0 bases at V and 16 bases at J; junction bases unmatched: 4. The CDR3 is 13 amino acids. Per germline, CDR1 LGHNA and CDR2 YNFKEQ. The CDR3 DNA reads TGTGCCAGCAGCCAAGAATCGGGACTAGCGGGCTTCTTC. Encoded protein: CASSQESGLAGFF.

The J gene is TRBJ2-3, the V gene TRBV18, with 12 positions matching TRBD2. CDR3 length equals 16 residues. CDR1 and CDR2 (germline): KGHSH, LQKENI. V shed 2 bases and J 11 bases; nucleotides not matched to a gene: 11. CDR3 protein: CASSPRLAGVSQGQYF. CDR3 sequence (DNA): TGTGCCAGCTCACCAAGACTAGCGGGAGTCTCCCAGGGGCAGTATTTT.

This rearrangement joins TRBV7-3 to TRBJ1-6; D possibly corresponds to TRBD1 (6 bases). This CDR3 comprises 14 residues. Germline V gives CDR1 SGHTA, CDR2 FQGTGA. V was trimmed by 3 bases and J by 7 bases, leaving 10 bases between them. This CDR3 reads CASSFQGKNSPLHF. CDR3 coding DNA: TGTGCCAGCAGCTTTCAGGGGAAGAATTCACCCCTCCACTTT.

CDR3 protein: CASSSRTGRNEQFF. The CDR3 DNA sequence: TGTGCCAGCAGCTCCCGGACAGGGAGAAATGAGCAGTTCTTC. The chain couples TRBV14 to TRBJ2-1; the match to TRBD1 covers 8 bases. CDR3 length: 14 residues. Trimming cost V 5 bases and J 7 bases; bases outside gene matches: 7. Germline loops: CDR1 SGHDN, CDR2 FVKESK.

The V and J genes are TRBV9 and TRBJ2-3, with 14 bases fitting TRBD2. The CDR3 extends over 16 amino acids. Germline-derived CDR1 and CDR2 are SGDLS and YYNGEE. The V gene end was trimmed by 0 bases and the J gene end by 4 bases; junction bases not matched to a gene: 1. CDR3 in amino acids: CASSVGLAGGSDTQYF. The CDR3 coding sequence is TGTGCCAGCAGCGTAGGACTAGCGGGAGGGTCAGATACGCAGTATTTT.